This T cell receptor (beta chain) was profiled in a study of blood T cell repertoires in COVID-19. About the study: Samples of COVID-19 (acute and convalescent) were obtained from the United States, Italy and Spain.

Repertoires were generated with immunoSEQ multiplex PCR, while TCRdb's copy carries only in-frame clones and drops some. The sample yields 390,000 or so clones, approximately 87% seen once. Seattle patients were enrolled while actively infected and followed longitudinally. Between the trimmed V and J ends, which lost 2 bases and 2 bases, there was a span of 10 bases. Germline V CDR1 and CDR2: MNHEY, SVGAGI. CDR3 length: 15 amino acids. The clonotype comes from a woman aged 30 to 39 with COVID-19, enrolled during active disease. The sequenced material came from peripheral blood. The chain is built from TRBV6-5 and TRBJ1-5; tentatively, D is TRBD1 (5 bases). The CDR3 loop is CASSYRGEGNQPQHF. For the CDR3, the DNA is TGTGCCAGCAGTTACAGGGGTGAGGGCAATCAGCCCCAGCATTTT.